Presented here are 17 T cell receptor beta chains from one specimen sequenced in a study of T-cell reconstitution after alpha-beta-depleted transplantation in children listed by TCRdb under 2016. The treatment or condition label for this specimen denotes: allogeneic hematopoietic cell transplantation with graft depleted of TCRalphabeta T cells and CD19 B cells. The library was generated by PCR. The instrument was an Illumina HiSeq 2500. Molecular barcoding was employed in the preparation of TCR libraries, with unique molecular identifiers being used to normalize TCRbeta repertoire quantification. The public sequencing data were trimmed at Q25 with fastp and processed into clonotypes with MiXCR by TCRdb, which kept only in-frame beta chains. When rows share a CDR3 protein, they turn into one entry using the most common DNA and genes. The table for this sample lists 450,000 to 700,000 distinct CDR3 sequences; 25% to 30% of them were counted only once. Just over 35% of the sample lies in the top ten.

Sequenced here: PBMCs, sampled before TCRalphabeta/CD19-depleted stem cell transplant. The receptor set was obtained from a boy under two years old with Wiskott-Aldrich syndrome, due to receive a stem cell transplant.

This chain links TRBV5-6 with TRBJ2-3, with 8 bases aligning to TRBD1. The germline gives CDR1 SGHDT, CDR2 YYEEEE. The V segment lost 5 bases and the J segment 11 bases; nucleotides outside the gene matches: 10. This CDR3 contains 13 residues. The CDR3 region has the DNA TGTGCCAGCAGTTCACCGACCGGGACAGGGCAGTATTTT. Encoded protein: CASSSPTGTGQYF. The whole variable domain, filled in from reference TRBV5-6 and TRBJ2-3, reads DAGVTQSPTHLIKTRGQQVTLRCSPKSGHDTVSWYQQALGQGPQFIFQYYEEEERQRGNFPDRFSGHQFPNYSSELNVNALLLGDSALYLCASSSPTGTGQYFGPGTRLTVL.

The table lists this clonotype with a few counts. The CDR3 region is CASTAAGRAFF. Here the CDR3 DNA reads TGTGCCAGCACCGCGGCGGGGAGGGCTTTCTTT. The V and J genes are TRBV6-5 and TRBJ1-1; D gene uncertain. In germline, CDR1 is MNHEY, CDR2 SVGAGI. Trimming took 7 bases from V and 11 from J, leaving 14 bases between them. The CDR3 spans 11 residues.

This clonotype was detected a few times. This chain uses TRBV20-1 with TRBJ2-7; TRBD1 or TRBD2 may be the D gene (5 bases each). This CDR3 contains 12 residues. V shed 6 bases and J shed 3 bases, with 12 bases lying between them. CDR1 and CDR2 (germline): DFQATT, SNEGSKA (reference sequence). This chain's CDR3 is CSARDPLYEQYF. The CDR3 coding sequence is TGCAGTGCGAGGGACCCTCTCTACGAGCAGTACTTC.

V is TRBV10-3 and J is TRBJ2-7; 8 bases fit TRBD2. There are 16 residues in the CDR3. The germline V gene has CDR1 ENHRY and CDR2 SYGVKD. Trimming at V came to 4 bases and at J to 2 bases, leaving 10 bases not matched to a gene. The CDR3 is CAISGGSGSWTYEQYF. As DNA, the CDR3 is TGTGCCATCAGTGGGGGGAGCGGGAGTTGGACCTACGAGCAGTACTTC.

This clonotype appeared a few times. The chain carries TRBV12-3 or TRBV12-4 and TRBJ2-3, with no clear D. Between the trimmed V and J ends, which lost 1 base and 2 bases, there was a span of 19 bases. This CDR3 has 18 residues. DNA for the CDR3: TGTGCCAGCAGTTTAGGTGTTTTGGGAAGACAACACACAGATACGCAGTATTTT. Encoded protein: CASSLGVLGRQHTDTQYF.

In this sample, this clonotype turned up many times. This chain uses TRBV9 with TRBJ2-1; D is possibly TRBD2 (5 bases). The V and J ends lost 4 bases and 10 bases respectively, with 21 bases between them. The germline V gene has CDR1 SGDLS and CDR2 YYNGEE. CDR3 size: 15 residues. CDR3 residues: CASSPWKEAGGEQFF. CDR3 coding DNA: TGTGCCAGCAGCCCGTGGAAGGAAGCTGGAGGAGAGCAGTTCTTC. Complete variable domain (other parts from reference TRBV9 and TRBJ2-1): DSGVTQTPKHLITATGQRVTLRCSPRSGDLSVYWYQQSLDQGLQFLIQYYNGEERAKGNILERFSAQQFPDLHSELNLSSLELGDSALYFCASSPWKEAGGEQFFGPGTRLTVL.

The V call is TRBV5-1, the J call TRBJ1-1; the match to TRBD1 covers 8 bases. Germline V CDR1 and CDR2: SGHRS, YFSETQ. The CDR3 totals 17 residues. Trimming cost V 0 bases and J 2 bases; bases outside gene matches: 9. The CDR3 nucleotides are TGCGCCAGCAGCTTGGATGGGGACAGGACGAGCAACACTGAAGCTTTCTTT. As protein: CASSLDGDRTSNTEAFF.

This clonotype turned up a few times. The chain joins TRBV25-1 to TRBJ2-1; 12 positions match TRBD2. Germline lookup yields CDR1 MGHDK and CDR2 SYGVNS. The CDR3 length is 13 residues. For the CDR3, the DNA is TGTGCTGGAAGACTAGCGGGGGACAATGAGCAGTTCTTC. Its protein product is CAGRLAGDNEQFF.

This clonotype showed up just a few times. The V call is TRBV5-1, the J call TRBJ1-4; D unclear. V was cut by 0 bases and J by 6 bases, with 9 bases left in between. The CDR3 is made up of 14 amino acids. Germline V lookup: CDR1 SGHRS, CDR2 YFSETQ. CDR3 amino acids: CASSLGNTHEKLFF. DNA of the CDR3: TGCGCCAGCAGCTTGGGCAATACCCATGAAAAACTGTTTTTT.

The rearrangement joins TRBV5-1 to TRBJ2-7; 7 bases align to TRBD1. Germline trimming cut 0 bases from V and 7 bases from J; bases unmatched to any gene: 7. Germline CDR1 and CDR2: SGHRS and YFSETQ. CDR3 length equals 14 residues. DNA for the CDR3: TGCGCCAGCAGCTTGGGAGACAGGGTCATGGAGCAGTACTTC. It encodes CASSLGDRVMEQYF.

This clonotype was seen once. A junction boundary mismatches the germline segment, possibly from a read error. The V and J genes are TRBV2 and TRBJ2-1; D is unresolved. Looked up from germline, CDR1 is SNHLY and CDR2 is FYNNEI. CDR3 length: 12 residues. CDR3 in amino acids: CASSEWYSEQFF. Here the CDR3 DNA reads TGTGCCAGCAGTGAATGGTACAGTGAGCAGTTCTTC.

The chain links TRBV9 to TRBJ2-3; D remains ambiguous. The V end was cut by 6 bases, the J end by 4 bases, with 15 bases between. The CDR3 covers 14 residues. Germline CDR1 and CDR2: SGDLS and YYNGEE. In nucleotides, the CDR3 is TGTGCCAGCACTGGCCGACGCGAACCAGATACGCAGTATTTT. Residues: CASTGRREPDTQYF.

V gene TRBV28 combines with J gene TRBJ1-2; possibly TRBD1 for D (5 bases). Germline V gene lookup returns CDR1 MDHEN and CDR2 SYDVKM. The CDR3 spans 14 residues. V lost 6 bases to trimming and J lost 4 bases, with 15 bases between them. The CDR3 DNA is TGTGCCAGCAGCCCGGGACGGTACTTCTATGGCTACACCTTC. Translating gives CASSPGRYFYGYTF.

CDR3 coding DNA: TGCGCCAGCAGCTTGTGGGTAGAGGGCGCCGGGGAGCTGTTTTTT. It is translated as CASSLWVEGAGELFF. The J gene is TRBJ2-2, the V gene TRBV5-1, with D tentatively TRBD2 (5 bases). V was pared by 1 base and J by 6 bases, with 13 bases between. The CDR3 is made up of 15 amino acids. The germline V gene has CDR1 SGHRS and CDR2 YFSETQ.

V is TRBV10-3 and J is TRBJ2-1, with 8 positions matching TRBD2. The germline gives CDR1 ENHRY, CDR2 SYGVKD. Trimming took 5 bases from V and 2 from J; bases not matched to a gene: 8. The CDR3 is made up of 16 amino acids. CDR3 sequence (DNA): TGTGCCATCAGTACCTCCCTAGCGGGCGCCTACAATGAGCAGTTCTTC. The encoded protein is CAISTSLAGAYNEQFF.

This clonotype came up a few times. The J gene is TRBJ2-3, the V gene TRBV9; D perhaps matches TRBD1 (7 bases). The length of the CDR3 is 15 residues. Per the germline V gene, CDR1 is SGDLS and CDR2 is YYNGEE. Trimming shortened V by 3 bases and J by 0 bases, and 11 bases separated the two germline ends. CDR3 in amino acids: CASSGRGQSTDTQYF. The CDR3, as DNA: TGTGCCAGCAGCGGGCGGGGACAGAGCACAGATACGCAGTATTTT.

The V gene is TRBV20-1, the J gene TRBJ2-3, with 9 bases aligning to TRBD2. The junction had 3 bases not matched to a gene; V was cut back by 2 bases and J by 3 bases. The CDR3 extends over 14 amino acids. Germline loops: CDR1 DFQATT, CDR2 SNEGSKA (reference sequence). CDR3 loop: CSARRREGTDTQYF. DNA of the CDR3: TGCAGTGCTAGACGGCGGGAGGGAACAGATACGCAGTATTTT.